These 16 T cell receptor beta chains were sequenced from one sample in a study of T cells in Graves' hyperthyroidism and ophthalmopathy. RNA transcripts were the template for amplifying TCR beta CDR3 regions. First-round RT-PCR with HTBI primers amplified the TCR CDR3 region. TCRdb reanalysed the multiplex PCR reads using MiXCR and keeps one entry per CDR3 protein. This sample carries nearly 600,000 distinct CDR3 sequences, roughly 13% of them seen once, and the ten largest clones take 5.5% to 7.5%. The sequencing input was blood. These receptors originate from a woman aged 25 to 39 with Graves' hyperthyroidism that later progressed to Graves' ophthalmopathy.

This clonotype was recorded many times. J is TRBJ2-7 and V is TRBV4-1, with D unclear. The CDR3 has 14 amino acids. V was pared by 1 base and J by 0 bases, with 7 bases between. Germline CDR1 MGHRA, CDR2 YSYEKL. The CDR3 reads CASSQGAGSYEQYF. CDR3 coding DNA: TGCGCCAGCAGCCAAGGGGCAGGCTCCTACGAGCAGTACTTC.

The rearrangement uses TRBV13 and TRBJ1-4; a possible D gene is TRBD1 (6 bases). Trimming took 5 bases from V and 2 from J, leaving 12 bases between them. Germline CDR1 and CDR2: PRHDT and FYEKMQ (reference sequence). The CDR3 consists of 15 residues. Here the CDR3 DNA reads TGTGCCAGCAGCCTCAACAGGGCGACTAATGAAAAACTGTTTTTT. It is translated as CASSLNRATNEKLFF.

In this sample, this clonotype turned up many times. The rearrangement links TRBV5-4 to TRBJ1-1; 7 bases match TRBD1. The CDR3 is 14 residues long. Trimming cost V 4 bases and J 3 bases; bases outside gene matches: 6. The germline gives CDR1 SGHNT, CDR2 YYREEE (reference sequence). The CDR3 region has the DNA TGTGCCAGCAGCCCCGGGACAGTCCACACTGAAGCTTTCTTT. Its protein product is CASSPGTVHTEAFF.

This clonotype was observed a handful of times. The gene calls are TRBV6-5 and TRBJ2-7; 9 bases map to TRBD1. V lost 2 bases to trimming and J lost 2 bases; unmatched junction nucleotides: 7. CDR3 length equals 16 residues. Germline CDR1 MNHEY, CDR2 SVGAGI. The CDR3 DNA sequence: TGTGCCAGCAGTTACGCCGCCGGGACAGGGACCTACGAGCAGTACTTC. It is translated as CASSYAAGTGTYEQYF.

This clonotype was picked up many times. The chain uses TRBV24-1 and TRBJ2-1, with 9 bases that match TRBD2. Germline V gives CDR1 KGHDR, CDR2 SFDVKD. Trimming removed 6 bases from V and 4 bases from J; junction bases left unmatched: 6. This CDR3 has 15 residues. The DNA for the CDR3 is TGTGCCACCAGTCAGGGGCGGGAGGGATACAATGAGCAGTTCTTC. Its protein product is CATSQGREGYNEQFF.

Details on this clonotype: A junction end diverges from the germline sequence, so it may reflect a read error. The gene calls are TRBV20-1 and TRBJ1-4; tentative D call: TRBD1 (5 bases). Germline lookup yields CDR1 DFQATT and CDR2 SNEGSKA (reference sequence). This CDR3 comprises 15 residues. CDR3 DNA: TGCAGTGCTAGAGCCGGGACTTCAACTAATGAAAAACTGTCTTTT. This sequence encodes CSARAGTSTNEKLSF.

This clonotype was counted many times. This chain links TRBV6-1 with TRBJ1-1, with D unclear. Trimming shortened V by 5 bases and J by 3 bases, and 10 bases separated the two germline ends. This CDR3 is built from 13 residues. CDR1 is MNHNS, CDR2 SASEGT, per germline. CDR3: CASSYFGDTEAFF. As DNA, the CDR3 is TGTGCCAGCAGTTATTTTGGGGACACTGAAGCTTTCTTT.

The rearrangement links TRBV11-3 to TRBJ2-1, with a tentative D call TRBD1 (7 bases). Germline CDR1 and CDR2: SGHNT and YENEEA. CDR3 length: 16 amino acids. Trimming took 8 bases from V and 2 from J, leaving 19 bases between them. CDR3 coding DNA: TGTGCCAGCGGGTACACCAGGGGGGACCCCTACAATGAGCAGTTCTTC. This sequence encodes CASGYTRGDPYNEQFF.

The chain carries TRBV12-3 or TRBV12-4 and TRBJ2-7, with D possibly being TRBD1 or TRBD2 (5 bases each). V gave up 1 base and J gave up 5 bases, with 15 bases separating them. The CDR3 runs to 15 residues. The chain's CDR3 is CASSLGEARGDEQYF. As DNA, the CDR3 is TGTGCCAGCAGTTTAGGTGAGGCGAGGGGCGACGAGCAGTACTTC.

This clonotype showed up just a few times. Written as DNA, the CDR3 is TGTGCCACCTCGGGACTAGCGGGAGAAGAGCAGTACTTC. Amino acid sequence: CATSGLAGEEQYF. The rearrangement joins TRBV24-1 to TRBJ2-7; 14 positions match TRBD2. V dropped 9 bases and J dropped 7; count of bases not matched to a gene: 4. The CDR3 has 13 amino acids. Germline V gene data show CDR1 as KGHDR and CDR2 as SFDVKD.

There are many counts of this clonotype. CDR3 bases: TGTGCCAGCAGTTTATTCAGTTATAGCAATCAGCCCCAGCATTTT. Protein: CASSLFSYSNQPQHF. This rearrangement joins TRBV27 to TRBJ1-5; D is unclear. The ends were cut back, 1 base at V and 0 bases at J, with 7 bases in the middle. Germline lookup yields CDR1 MNHEY and CDR2 SMNVEV (reference sequence). The CDR3 extends over 15 amino acids.

The rearrangement joins TRBV7-2 to TRBJ2-5; the D gene is possibly TRBD2 (5 bases). Looked up from germline, CDR1 is SGHTA and CDR2 is FQGNSA. The CDR3 runs to 14 residues. V shed 2 bases and J shed 7 bases, with 14 bases lying between them. CDR3 coding DNA: TGTGCCAGCAGCTTAATTGGGAGAGCTGGGACCCAGTACTTC. It codes for CASSLIGRAGTQYF. The whole variable domain, remainder taken from reference TRBV7-2 and TRBJ2-5, is GAGVSQSPSNKVTEKGKDVELRCDPISGHTALYWYRQSLGQGLEFLIYFQGNSAPDKSGLPSDRFSAERTGGSVSTLTIQRTQQEDSAVYLCASSLIGRAGTQYFGPGTRLLVL.

Of note for this clonotype: This could be a read error, since a much larger clone is one nucleotide away. V usage is TRBV20-1 and J usage is TRBJ1-1; perhaps TRBD1 as D (5 bases). Germline values: CDR1 DFQATT, CDR2 SNEGSKA (reference sequence). The CDR3 totals 15 residues. The CDR3, as DNA: TGCAGTGCCCGCCCGGAGGGACCGACGAACACTGAATCTTTCTTT. This gives the protein CSARPEGPTNTESFF.

There are many counts of this clonotype. The genes are TRBV30 and TRBJ2-7; possible D gene TRBD2, 5 bases. Germline V CDR1 and CDR2: GTSNPN, SVGIG (reference sequence). This CDR3 has 15 amino acids. V was pared by 3 bases and J by 3 bases, with 18 bases between. The CDR3 loop is CAWRGRGRPVYEQYF. As DNA, the CDR3 is TGTGCCTGGAGGGGGAGAGGGCGGCCCGTCTACGAGCAGTACTTC.

This clonotype appeared many times. This chain joins TRBV30 and TRBJ2-2, with 8 bases fitting TRBD1. The CDR3 has 14 amino acids. The J segment lost 3 bases and the V segment lost 5 bases, leaving 5 bases of the junction unmatched. Germline assignment: CDR1 GTSNPN and CDR2 SVGIG (reference sequence). The DNA of the CDR3 is TGTGCCTGGCCCGGGACAGGATACACCGGGGAGCTGTTTTTT. Residues: CAWPGTGYTGELFF.

This clonotype was counted at least ten times. The genes are TRBV7-9 and TRBJ2-7, with D possibly being TRBD1 or TRBD2 (5 bases each). The V end lost 4 bases, the J end lost 0 bases, and 10 bases lay between the germline ends. Germline values: CDR1 SEHNR, CDR2 FQNEAQ (reference sequence). The CDR3 is made up of 14 amino acids. The CDR3 region has the DNA TGTGCCAGCAGCTCGGGGACGGACTCCTACGAGCAGTACTTC. Protein product: CASSSGTDSYEQYF.